The 10 T cell receptor beta chains below come from one sample, sequenced in a study of blood T cell repertoires in COVID-19. Measured with immunoSEQ multiplex PCR; TCRdb has only the in-frame clones, and not every one. The sample records roughly 230,000 clones, approximately 84% being singletons. Sequenced input: peripheral blood. The receptors shown here come from a man aged 35-49 years with acute or convalescent COVID-19.

The chain combines TRBV5-1 with TRBJ1-3; weak D call: TRBD1 (5 bases). This CDR3 is 14 amino acids long. The V and J ends lost 2 bases and 1 base respectively, with 7 bases between them. CDR1 and CDR2 (germline): SGHRS, YFSETQ. The CDR3 protein is CASSFGGSGNTIYF. The CDR3 DNA sequence: TGCGCCAGCAGCTTCGGGGGATCTGGAAACACCATATATTTT.

The chain is built from TRBV18 and TRBJ1-2; 10 nucleotides match TRBD1. The CDR3 is made up of 14 amino acids. The germline CDR1 and CDR2 sequences are KGHSH and LQKENI. The V gene end was trimmed by 6 bases and the J gene end by 7 bases; junction bases not matched to a gene: 8. For the CDR3, the DNA is TGTGCCAGCTCTTCGACAGGGGGCCACCTTGGCTACACCTTC. This gives the protein CASSSTGGHLGYTF.

The genes are TRBV6-2 or TRBV6-3 and TRBJ2-3, with 10 bases identical to TRBD1. This CDR3 has 15 amino acids. J gave up 4 bases and V 5 bases, and 6 bases lay outside the gene matches. Germline V gene data show CDR1 as MNHEY and CDR2 as SVGEGT. The CDR3 here is CASSPRDRGADTQYF. CDR3 DNA sequence: TGTGCCAGCAGTCCCAGGGACAGGGGAGCAGATACGCAGTATTTT.

The J gene is TRBJ2-7, the V gene TRBV25-1, with D possibly TRBD1 on 5 matching bases. Between the trimmed V and J ends, which lost 5 bases and 4 bases, there was a span of 12 bases. CDR3 size: 13 residues. Germline-derived CDR1 and CDR2 are MGHDK and SYGVNS. The DNA for the CDR3 is TGTGCCAGCAGTCCAGGTACAGGATACGAGCAGTACTTC. It codes for CASSPGTGYEQYF.

The chain combines TRBV7-3 with TRBJ1-1, with a possible D match to TRBD1 (6 bases). CDR3 length: 15 amino acids. V was trimmed by 3 bases and J by 4 bases, leaving 15 bases between them. The germline gives CDR1 SGHTA, CDR2 FQGTGA. The CDR3 protein is CASSFTRGASTEAFF. CDR3 sequence (DNA): TGTGCCAGCAGCTTCACTCGGGGGGCGAGCACTGAAGCTTTCTTT.

The chain uses TRBV23-1 and TRBJ2-5; 13 bases are shared with TRBD2. TRBV23-1 is treated as an ORF (open reading frame) with a function not yet certain. The CDR3 extends over 18 amino acids. V gave up 4 bases and J gave up 1 base; unmatched junction bases: 9. As DNA, the CDR3 is TGCGCCAGCAGTCCATCCGGACTAGCGGGGGAGACCCAAGAGACCCAGTACTTC. As protein: CASSPSGLAGETQETQYF.

The rearrangement uses TRBV18 and TRBJ1-5; D is undetermined. Trimming left V 3 bases short and J 6 bases short, with 9 bases between. The V gene's germline CDR1 is KGHSH and CDR2 LQKENI. This CDR3 region has 13 residues. The CDR3 loop is CASSPSRTQPQHF. The CDR3, as DNA: TGTGCCAGCTCACCCAGTCGTACTCAGCCCCAGCATTTT.

This chain connects TRBV2 to TRBJ1-4; 7 bases are shared with TRBD1. J gave up 8 bases and V 6 bases, and 9 bases lay outside the gene matches. The CDR3 sequence is 14 residues long. Germline CDR1 SNHLY, CDR2 FYNNEI. The CDR3 reads CASRKTGRDEKLFF. The DNA for the CDR3 is TGTGCCAGCAGGAAGACAGGGAGAGACGAAAAACTGTTTTTT.

This rearrangement joins TRBV28 to TRBJ1-5; tentative D call: TRBD1 (5 bases). Germline loops: CDR1 MDHEN, CDR2 SYDVKM. V gave up 3 bases and J gave up 3 bases, with 9 bases separating them. The CDR3 consists of 14 residues. CDR3 region: CASSLIRVNQPQHF. CDR3 bases: TGTGCCAGCAGTTTGATCAGGGTCAATCAGCCCCAGCATTTT. Variable domain in full (rest from reference TRBV28 and TRBJ1-5): DVKVTQSSRYLVKRTGEKVFLECVQDMDHENMFWYRQDPGLGLRLIYFSYDVKMKEKGDIPEGYSVSREKKERFSLILESASTNQTSMYLCASSLIRVNQPQHFGDGTRLSIL.

This rearrangement joins TRBV18 to TRBJ2-3; the D is unclear. Germline loops: CDR1 KGHSH, CDR2 LQKENI. Trimming cost V 3 bases and J 6 bases, with 13 bases left between them. CDR3 length: 14 amino acids. CDR3 coding DNA: TGTGCCAGCTCACCTGTGGCCCATCCGGATACGCAGTATTTT. Protein: CASSPVAHPDTQYF. The variable domain in full, completed from reference TRBV18 and TRBJ2-3, reads NAGVMQNPRHLVRRRGQEARLRCSPMKGHSHVYWYRQLPEEGLKFMVYLQKENIIDESGMPKERFSAEFPKEGPSILRIQQVVRGDSAAYFCASSPVAHPDTQYFGPGTRLTVL.